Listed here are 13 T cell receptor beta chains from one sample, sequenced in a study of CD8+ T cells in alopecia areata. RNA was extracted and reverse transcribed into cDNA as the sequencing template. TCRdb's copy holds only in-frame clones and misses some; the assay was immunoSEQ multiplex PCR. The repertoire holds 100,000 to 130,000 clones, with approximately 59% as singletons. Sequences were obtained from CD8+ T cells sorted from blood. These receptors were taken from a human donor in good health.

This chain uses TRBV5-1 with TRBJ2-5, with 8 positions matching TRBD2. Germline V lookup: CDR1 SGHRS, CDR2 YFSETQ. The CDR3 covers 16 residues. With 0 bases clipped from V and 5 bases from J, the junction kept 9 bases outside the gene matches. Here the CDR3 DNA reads TGCGCCAGCAGCTTGGGGCCAGCGGGGGCGTTGGAGACCCAGTACTTC. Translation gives CASSLGPAGALETQYF.

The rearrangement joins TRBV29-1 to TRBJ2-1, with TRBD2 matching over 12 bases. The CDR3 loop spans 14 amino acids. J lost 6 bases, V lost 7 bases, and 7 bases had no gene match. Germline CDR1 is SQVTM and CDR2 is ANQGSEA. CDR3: CSGALAGGPNEQFF. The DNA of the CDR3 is TGCAGCGGAGCCCTAGCGGGGGGGCCCAATGAGCAGTTCTTC.

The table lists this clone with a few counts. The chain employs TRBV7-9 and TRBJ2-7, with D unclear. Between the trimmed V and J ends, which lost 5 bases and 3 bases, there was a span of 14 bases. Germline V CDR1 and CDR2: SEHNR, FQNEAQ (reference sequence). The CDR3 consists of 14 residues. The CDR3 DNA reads TGTGCCAGCAGCCTCAAAGGGCCCTTCTACGAGCAGTACTTC. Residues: CASSLKGPFYEQYF. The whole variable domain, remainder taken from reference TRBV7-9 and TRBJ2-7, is DTGVSQNPRHKITKRGQNVTFRCDPISEHNRLYWYRQTLGQGPEFLTYFQNEAQLEKSRLLSDRFSAERPKGSFSTLEIQRTEQGDSAMYLCASSLKGPFYEQYFGPGTRLTVT.

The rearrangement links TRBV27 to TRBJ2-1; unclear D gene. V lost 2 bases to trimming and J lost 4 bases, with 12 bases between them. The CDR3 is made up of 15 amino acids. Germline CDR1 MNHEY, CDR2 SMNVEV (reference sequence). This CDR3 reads CASSLAQAGYNEQFF. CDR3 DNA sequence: TGTGCCAGCAGTTTAGCCCAGGCAGGTTACAATGAGCAGTTCTTC.

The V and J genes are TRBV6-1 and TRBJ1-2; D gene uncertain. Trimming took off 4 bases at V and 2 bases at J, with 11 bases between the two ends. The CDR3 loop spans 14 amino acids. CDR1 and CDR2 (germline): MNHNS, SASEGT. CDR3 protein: CASSGPTYNYGYTF. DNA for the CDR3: TGTGCCAGCAGTGGACCGACGTACAACTATGGCTACACCTTC.

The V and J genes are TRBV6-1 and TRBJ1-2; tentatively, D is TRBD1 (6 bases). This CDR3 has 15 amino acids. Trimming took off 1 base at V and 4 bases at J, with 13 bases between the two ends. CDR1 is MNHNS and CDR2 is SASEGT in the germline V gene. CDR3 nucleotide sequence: TGTGCCAGCAGTGAAGTCCCGCAGGGGTCCTATGGCTACACCTTC. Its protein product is CASSEVPQGSYGYTF.

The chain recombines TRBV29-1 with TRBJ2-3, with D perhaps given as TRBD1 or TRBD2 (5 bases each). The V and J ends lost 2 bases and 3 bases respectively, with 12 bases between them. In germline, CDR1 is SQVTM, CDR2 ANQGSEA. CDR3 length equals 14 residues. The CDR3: CSVEMGVGTDTQYF. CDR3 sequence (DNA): TGCAGCGTTGAAATGGGGGTGGGGACAGATACGCAGTATTTT.

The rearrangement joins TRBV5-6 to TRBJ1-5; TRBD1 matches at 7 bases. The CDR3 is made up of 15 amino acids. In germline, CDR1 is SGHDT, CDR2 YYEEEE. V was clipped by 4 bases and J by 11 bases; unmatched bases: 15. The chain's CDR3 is CASSHLGAGQPSQHF. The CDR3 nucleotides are TGTGCCAGCAGCCACCTCGGGGCGGGACAGCCATCCCAGCATTTT.

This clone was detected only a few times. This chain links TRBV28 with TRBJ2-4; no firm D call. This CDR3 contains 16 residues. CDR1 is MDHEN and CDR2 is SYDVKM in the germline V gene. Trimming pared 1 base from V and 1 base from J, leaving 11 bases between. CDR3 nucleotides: TGTGCCAGCAGTTTATTAGGTGGATCGGCCAAAAACATTCAGTACTTC. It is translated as CASSLLGGSAKNIQYF.

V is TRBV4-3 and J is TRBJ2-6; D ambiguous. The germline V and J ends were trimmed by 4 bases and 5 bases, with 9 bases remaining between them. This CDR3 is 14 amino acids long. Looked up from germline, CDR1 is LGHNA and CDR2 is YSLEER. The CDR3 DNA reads TGCGCCAGCAGCCGCCTAGGGAGGGCCAACGTCCTGACTTTC. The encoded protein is CASSRLGRANVLTF.

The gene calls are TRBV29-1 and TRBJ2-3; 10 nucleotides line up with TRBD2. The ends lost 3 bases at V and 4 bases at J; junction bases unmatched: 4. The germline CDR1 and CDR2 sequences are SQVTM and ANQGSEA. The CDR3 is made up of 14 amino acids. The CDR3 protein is CSVDLAGAADTQYF. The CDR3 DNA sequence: TGCAGCGTTGATCTAGCGGGGGCCGCAGATACGCAGTATTTT.

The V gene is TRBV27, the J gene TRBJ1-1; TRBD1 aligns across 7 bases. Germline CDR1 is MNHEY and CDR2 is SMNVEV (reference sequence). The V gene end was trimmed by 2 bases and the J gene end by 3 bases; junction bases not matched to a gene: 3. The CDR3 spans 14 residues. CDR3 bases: TGTGCCAGCAGTTTACAAACAGGGGACACTGAAGCTTTCTTT. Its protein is CASSLQTGDTEAFF.

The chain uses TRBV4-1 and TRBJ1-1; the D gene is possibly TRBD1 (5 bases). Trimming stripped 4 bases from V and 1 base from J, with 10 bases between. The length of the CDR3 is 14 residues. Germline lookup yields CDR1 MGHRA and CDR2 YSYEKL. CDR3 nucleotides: TGCGCCAGCAGCCTCGGGGCCAGGAACACTGAAGCTTTCTTT. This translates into CASSLGARNTEAFF.